This section outlines one TCR beta chain sequence together with its context. This clone occurred once. Its target antigen remains unknown. The input lacks base qualities; no much larger clone sits a single base away. At one collaborating source in Seattle, patients were enrolled during active infection and were followed longitudinally through the course of disease. The collaborating institutions used their own protocols to collect whole blood in K2EDTA tubes. For TCRbeta analysis, collaborator samples were shipped as frozen whole blood, as isolated PBMCs, or as DNA extracted from either sample type. This sample is part of a study of blood T cell repertoires in COVID-19 (dated by TCRdb to the early 2020s). Regarding the complete study: Samples from collaborators originated in the United States, Italy and Spain and spanned both the acute and convalescent phases of COVID-19. Samples came from the ongoing ImmuneRACE study (first 160 participants) plus 1,254 subjects from 6 global collaborators. A de-identified subject ID, COVID-19 status, age in years and sex were almost always included in the sample metadata. Where available, HLA class I and class II types were taken from metadata supplied by the sample provider and were not determined by assay-based typing. The prospective study material was composed of cDNA or gDNA derived from T cells, B-cell-depleted T cells, or PBMCs. Subjects who had been exposed to COVID-19, were actively infected with it, or had recovered from it provided the deeply sampled blood TCRbeta repertoires that made up the dataset. A freely available public database, intended as a resource for researchers studying the immune response to SARS-CoV-2, is where the repertoires were released. The research as a whole found: The amount of clinical and demographic metadata varied by source and participant and was provided uncurated.

TCRbeta CDR3 regions were amplified from genomic DNA using the immunoSEQ Assay, a bias-controlled multiplex PCR. Turning to the authors' computational methods: Within the assay, amplification of reference gene primers was used to estimate how many nucleated cells each sample contained. To quantify the absolute abundance of each unique TCRbeta CDR3 rearrangement, sequence reads were collapsed and filtered. Productive Simpson clonality was computed per sample as the square root of Simpson's diversity index over productive rearrangements. This is the immuneACCESS table as TCRdb keeps it, with only in-frame sequences that have V and J called. A part of the clones is gone; compared with another copy, unresolved V genes explain less than half, and the rest is unexplained. The V and J calls and clone size were taken over from that table, and D and trimming were inferred from the DNA. Present in this sample are about 170,000 clones, roughly 88% of which were seen just once. Jointly, the top ten make up about 6.9% of the sample.

The V end loses 6 bases and the J end loses 0 bases, and a stretch of 12 bases separates them. Reading the germline V gene (reference sequence) gives CDR1 MNHEY and CDR2 SMNVEV. Measured from the cysteine to the phenylalanine, the CDR3 is 15 residues long. Only the CDR3 part of the read is kept: 45 bases, read in frame from the first base. The V gene is TRBV27 and the J gene is TRBJ1-5, with the D segment identity uncertain. The clonotype originates from a man of 80 years or more with COVID-19, enrolled during active disease. What was sequenced was peripheral blood. The CDR3 amino acid sequence is: CASRAGGVSNQPQHF. The bases are TGTGCCAGCAGGGCGGGTGGGGTTAGCAATCAGCCCCAGCATTTT.